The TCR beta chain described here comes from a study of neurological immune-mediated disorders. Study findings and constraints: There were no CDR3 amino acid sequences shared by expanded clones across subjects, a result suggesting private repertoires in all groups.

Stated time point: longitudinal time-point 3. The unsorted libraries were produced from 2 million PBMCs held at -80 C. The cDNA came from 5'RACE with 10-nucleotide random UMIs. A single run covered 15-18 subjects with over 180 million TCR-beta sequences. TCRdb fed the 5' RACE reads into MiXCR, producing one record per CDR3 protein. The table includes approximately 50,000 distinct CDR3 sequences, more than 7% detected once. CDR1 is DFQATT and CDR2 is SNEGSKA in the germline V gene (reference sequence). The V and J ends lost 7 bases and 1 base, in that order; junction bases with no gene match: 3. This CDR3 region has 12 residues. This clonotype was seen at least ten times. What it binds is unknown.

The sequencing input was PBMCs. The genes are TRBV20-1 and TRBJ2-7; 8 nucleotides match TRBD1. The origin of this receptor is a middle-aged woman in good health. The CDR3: CSVRTGSYEQYF. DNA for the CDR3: TGCAGTGTTAGGACAGGGTCCTACGAGCAGTACTTC.